This TCR beta chain emerged from a study of OX40 agonist ivuxolimab in advanced cancers. The CDR3 length is 15 residues. Trimming removed 5 bases from V and 4 bases from J; junction bases left unmatched: 8. CDR1 SGHVS and CDR2 FQNEAQ come from the germline V gene. Repertoires were generated with immunoSEQ multiplex PCR, while TCRdb's copy carries only in-frame clones and drops some. The data contain over 150,000 clones, roughly 94% of them singletons. The sample in question was CD4+ or CD8+ T cells sorted from blood, obtained in a trial of the OX40 agonist ivuxolimab. The chain has TRBV7-8 and TRBJ1-1, with 9 bases matching TRBD1. This receptor was identified in an adult with an advanced solid tumor such as melanoma, head and neck, liver or kidney cancer. CDR3 DNA: TGTGCCAGCAGCCCTCGGGACAGGGTAGGCACTGAAGCTTTCTTT. This codes for CASSPRDRVGTEAFF. The full variable domain, its missing parts supplied by reference TRBV7-8 and TRBJ1-1, is GAGVSQSPRYKVAKRGQDVALRCDPISGHVSLFWYQQALGQGPEFLTYFQNEAQLDKSGLPSDRFFAERPEGSVSTLKIQRTQQEDSAVYLCASSPRDRVGTEAFFGQGTRLTVV.